This T cell receptor (beta chain) was sequenced for a study of technical replicates of blood from a handful of donors. The germline gives CDR1 KGHSH, CDR2 LQKENI. The CDR3 contains 13 residues. The germline V and J ends were trimmed by 3 bases and 4 bases, with 7 bases remaining between them. Data came from immunoSEQ multiplex PCR; TCRdb stores just in-frame clones and leaves some out. The profile shows about 61,000 clones, around 87% of them singletons. The sequence came from a human donor in good health. Some clones in this sample may be carry-over from other donors' samples. Input material: PBMCs. The rearrangement joins TRBV18 to TRBJ1-3; D is unclear. The CDR3, as DNA: TGTGCCAGCTCACCCTATAAGGGAAACACCATATATTTT. This translates into CASSPYKGNTIYF.